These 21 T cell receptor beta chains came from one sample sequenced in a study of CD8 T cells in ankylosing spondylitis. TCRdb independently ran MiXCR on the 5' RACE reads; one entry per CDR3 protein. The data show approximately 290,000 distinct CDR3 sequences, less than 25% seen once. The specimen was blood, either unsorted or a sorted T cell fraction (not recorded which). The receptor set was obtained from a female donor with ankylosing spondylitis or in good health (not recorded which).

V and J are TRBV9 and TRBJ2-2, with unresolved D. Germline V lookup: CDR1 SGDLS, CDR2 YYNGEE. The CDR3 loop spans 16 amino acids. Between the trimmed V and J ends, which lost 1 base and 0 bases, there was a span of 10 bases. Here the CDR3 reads CASSVSGASNTGELFF. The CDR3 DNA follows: TGTGCCAGCAGCGTAAGTGGAGCGTCGAACACCGGGGAGCTGTTTTTT.

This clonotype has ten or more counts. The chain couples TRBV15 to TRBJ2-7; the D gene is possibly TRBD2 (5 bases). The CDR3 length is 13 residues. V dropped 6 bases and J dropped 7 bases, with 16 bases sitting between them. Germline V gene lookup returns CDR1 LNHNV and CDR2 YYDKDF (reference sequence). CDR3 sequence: CATRLRTPGEQYF. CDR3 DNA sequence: TGTGCCACCAGACTACGGACTCCGGGGGAGCAGTACTTC. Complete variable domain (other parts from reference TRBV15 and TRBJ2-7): DAMVIQNPRYQVTQFGKPVTLSCSQTLNHNVMYWYQQKSSQAPKLLFHYYDKDFNNEADTPDNFQSRRPNTSFCFLDIRSPGLGDTAMYLCATRLRTPGEQYFGPGTRLTVT.

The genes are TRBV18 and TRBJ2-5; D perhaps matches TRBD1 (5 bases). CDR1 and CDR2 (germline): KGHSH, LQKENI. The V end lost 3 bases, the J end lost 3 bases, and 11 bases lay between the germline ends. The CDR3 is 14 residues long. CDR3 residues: CASSPQGMEETQYF. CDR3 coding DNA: TGTGCCAGCTCACCTCAGGGTATGGAAGAGACCCAGTACTTC. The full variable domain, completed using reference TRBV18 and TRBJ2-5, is NAGVMQNPRHLVRRRGQEARLRCSPMKGHSHVYWYRQLPEEGLKFMVYLQKENIIDESGMPKERFSAEFPKEGPSILRIQQVVRGDSAAYFCASSPQGMEETQYFGPGTRLLVL.

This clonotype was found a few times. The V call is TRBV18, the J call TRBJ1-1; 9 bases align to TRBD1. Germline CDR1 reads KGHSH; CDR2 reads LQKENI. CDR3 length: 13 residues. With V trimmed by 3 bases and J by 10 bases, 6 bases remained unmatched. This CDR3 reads CASSPEPGQGAFF. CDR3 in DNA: TGTGCCAGCTCACCTGAACCGGGACAGGGAGCTTTCTTT.

DNA of the CDR3: TGTGCCAGCAGTTTTGGGGGACAGGGCTTCTACGAGCAGTACTTC. Its protein is CASSFGGQGFYEQYF. The chain combines TRBV12-3 or TRBV12-4 with TRBJ2-7; 9 bases agree with TRBD1. The CDR3 runs to 15 residues. Unmatched junction bases numbered 6, after V lost 3 bases and J lost 3 bases.

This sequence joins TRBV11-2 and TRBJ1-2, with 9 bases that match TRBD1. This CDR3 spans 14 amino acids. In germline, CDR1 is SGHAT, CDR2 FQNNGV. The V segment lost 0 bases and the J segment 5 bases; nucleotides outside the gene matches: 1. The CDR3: CASSLDGQGYGYTF. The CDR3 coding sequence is TGTGCCAGCAGCTTAGACGGACAGGGGTATGGCTACACCTTC.

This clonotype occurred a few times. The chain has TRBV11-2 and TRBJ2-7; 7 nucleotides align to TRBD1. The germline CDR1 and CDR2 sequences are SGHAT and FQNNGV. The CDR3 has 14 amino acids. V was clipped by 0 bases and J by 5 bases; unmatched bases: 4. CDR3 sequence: CASSLEVTGNEQYF. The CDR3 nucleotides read TGTGCCAGCAGCTTAGAAGTGACAGGGAACGAGCAGTACTTC.

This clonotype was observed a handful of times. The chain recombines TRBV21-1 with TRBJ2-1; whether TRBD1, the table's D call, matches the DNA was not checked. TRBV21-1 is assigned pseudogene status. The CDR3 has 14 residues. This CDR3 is CASSSRGQGREQFF. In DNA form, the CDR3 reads TGTGCCAGCAGCAGTAGGGGACAGGGGAGGGAGCAGTTCTTC.

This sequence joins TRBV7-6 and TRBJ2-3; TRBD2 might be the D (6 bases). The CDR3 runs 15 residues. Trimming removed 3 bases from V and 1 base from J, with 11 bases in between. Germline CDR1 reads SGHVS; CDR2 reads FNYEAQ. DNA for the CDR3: TGTGCCAGCAGCTTCTCCGGGACTCGCACAGATACGCAGTATTTT. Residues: CASSFSGTRTDTQYF. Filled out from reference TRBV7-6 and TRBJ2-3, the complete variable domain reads GAGVSQSPRYKVTKRGQDVALRCDPISGHVSLYWYRQALGQGPEFLTYFNYEAQQDKSGLPNDRFSAERPEGSISTLTIQRTEQRDSAMYRCASSFSGTRTDTQYFGPGTRLTVL.

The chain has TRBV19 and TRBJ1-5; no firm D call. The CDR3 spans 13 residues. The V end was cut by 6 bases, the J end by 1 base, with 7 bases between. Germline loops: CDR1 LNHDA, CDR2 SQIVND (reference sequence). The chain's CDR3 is CASRDGSNQPQHF. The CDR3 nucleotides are TGTGCCAGTAGAGACGGGAGCAATCAGCCCCAGCATTTT.

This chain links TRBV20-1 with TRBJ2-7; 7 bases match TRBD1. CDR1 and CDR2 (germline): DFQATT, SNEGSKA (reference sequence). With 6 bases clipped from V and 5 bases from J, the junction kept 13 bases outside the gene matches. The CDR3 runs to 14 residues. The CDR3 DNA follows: TGCAGTGCAAAACTTCGACAGGGCCTCCACGAGCAGTACTTC. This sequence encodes CSAKLRQGLHEQYF.

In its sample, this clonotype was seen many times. The CDR3 is CSARVGLGEQFF. The CDR3 nucleotides are TGCAGTGCTAGAGTGGGATTAGGTGAGCAGTTCTTC. The chain has TRBV20-1 and TRBJ2-1; D gene ambiguous. The CDR3 totals 12 residues. Trimming removed 1 base from V and 9 bases from J, with 10 bases in between. Germline assignment: CDR1 DFQATT and CDR2 SNEGSKA (reference sequence).

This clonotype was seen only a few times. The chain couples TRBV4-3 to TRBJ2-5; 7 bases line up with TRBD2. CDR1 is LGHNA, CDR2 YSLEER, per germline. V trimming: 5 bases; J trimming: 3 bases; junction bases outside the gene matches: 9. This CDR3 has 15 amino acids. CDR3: CASSASGKNEETQYF. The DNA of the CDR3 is TGCGCCAGCAGCGCTAGCGGTAAAAACGAAGAGACCCAGTACTTC.

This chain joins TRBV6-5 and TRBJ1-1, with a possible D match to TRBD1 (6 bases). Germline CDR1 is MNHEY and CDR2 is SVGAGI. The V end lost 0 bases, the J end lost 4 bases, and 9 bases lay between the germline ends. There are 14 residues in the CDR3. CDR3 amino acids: CASSYSGGRTEAFF. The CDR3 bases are TGTGCCAGCAGTTACTCGGGGGGCCGCACTGAAGCTTTCTTT.

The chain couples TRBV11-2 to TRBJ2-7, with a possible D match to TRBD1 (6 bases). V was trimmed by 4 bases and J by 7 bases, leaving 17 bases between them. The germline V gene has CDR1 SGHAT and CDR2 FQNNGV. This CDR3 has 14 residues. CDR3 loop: CASSSRGFRGEQYF. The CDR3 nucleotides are TGTGCCAGCAGCTCCCGGGGCTTTAGGGGGGAGCAGTACTTC.

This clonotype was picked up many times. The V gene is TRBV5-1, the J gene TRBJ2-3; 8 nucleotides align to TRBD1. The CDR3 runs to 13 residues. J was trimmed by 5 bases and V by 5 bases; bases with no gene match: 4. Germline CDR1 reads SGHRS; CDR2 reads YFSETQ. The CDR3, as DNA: TGCGCCAGCAGTCGCACAGGGGGAGATACGCAGTATTTT. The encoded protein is CASSRTGGDTQYF.

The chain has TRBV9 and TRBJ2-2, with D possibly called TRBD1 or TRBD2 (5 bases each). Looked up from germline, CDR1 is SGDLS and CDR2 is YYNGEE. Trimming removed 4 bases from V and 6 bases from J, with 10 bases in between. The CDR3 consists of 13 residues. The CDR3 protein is CASSIGTPGELFF. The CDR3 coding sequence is TGTGCCAGCAGCATCGGGACGCCCGGGGAGCTGTTTTTT.

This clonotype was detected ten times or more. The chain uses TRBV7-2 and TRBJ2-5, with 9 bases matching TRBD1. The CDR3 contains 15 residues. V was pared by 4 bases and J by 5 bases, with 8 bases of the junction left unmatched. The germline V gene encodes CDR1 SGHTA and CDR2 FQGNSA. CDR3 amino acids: CASSSDGTGQETQYF. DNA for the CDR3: TGTGCCAGCAGCTCGGACGGGACAGGGCAGGAGACCCAGTACTTC.

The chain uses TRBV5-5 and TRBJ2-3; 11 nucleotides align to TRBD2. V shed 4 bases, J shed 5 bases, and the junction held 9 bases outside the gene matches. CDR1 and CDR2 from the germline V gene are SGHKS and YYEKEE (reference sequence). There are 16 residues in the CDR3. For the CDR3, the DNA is TGTGCCAGCAGCCCATATCTAGCGGGAGGATTAGATACGCAGTATTTT. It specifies CASSPYLAGGLDTQYF. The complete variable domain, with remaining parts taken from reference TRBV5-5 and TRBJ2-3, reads DAGVTQSPTHLIKTRGQQVTLRCSPISGHKSVSWYQQVLGQGPQFIFQYYEKEERGRGNFPDRFSARQFPNYSSELNVNALLLGDSALYLCASSPYLAGGLDTQYFGPGTRLTVL.

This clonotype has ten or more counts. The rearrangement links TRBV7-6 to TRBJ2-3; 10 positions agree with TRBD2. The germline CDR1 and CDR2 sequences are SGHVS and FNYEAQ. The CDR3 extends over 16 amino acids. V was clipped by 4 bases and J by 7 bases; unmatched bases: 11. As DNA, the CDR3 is TGTGCCAGCAGCTCACAAGCGGGAGGGGCCAGGAATACGCAGTATTTT. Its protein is CASSSQAGGARNTQYF.

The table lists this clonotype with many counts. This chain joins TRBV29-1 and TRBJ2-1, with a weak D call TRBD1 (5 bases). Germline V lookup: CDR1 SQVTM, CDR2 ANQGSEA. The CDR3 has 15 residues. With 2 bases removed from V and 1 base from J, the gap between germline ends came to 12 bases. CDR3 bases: TGCAGCGTTGAAAGCGATCCAGGGTCCTACAATGAGCAGTTCTTC. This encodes CSVESDPGSYNEQFF.